This TCR beta chain appears in the sequencing data of a study of CD8+CD57+ T cells in acquired aplastic anemia. Across the whole study: The mean DNA yield obtained from sorted CD4+ and CD8+ cells came to roughly 3 ug.

The CDR3 consists of 13 residues. Looked up from germline, CDR1 is SGHTA and CDR2 is FQGTGA. Trimming stripped 5 bases from V and 8 bases from J, with 13 bases between. Study-level points and caveats: In CD8+ cells, Simpson's diversity showed no significant difference between patients and controls. Between patients and controls, over 25 CD8+ CDR3 sequences were found in common.

TCR beta VDJ and CDR3 profiles were obtained from a genomic DNA template. TCRdb re-analysed the reads in MiXCR, keeping a single row per CDR3 protein. Among around 250,000 distinct CDR3 sequences listed, roughly three fifths were seen once. A remark on this clonotype: What it binds is not known.

V and J are TRBV7-3 and TRBJ2-1, with D perhaps TRBD2 (6 bases). The sequenced sample consisted of sorted CD4+, CD8+, or CD8+CD57+ T cells (not recorded which) from PBMCs. The clonotype originates from a human donor with severe aplastic anemia or a healthy control (not recorded which). The CDR3 DNA sequence: TGTGCCAGCAGCCATGCGGGGAGCGATGAGCAGTTCTTC. Translating it yields CASSHAGSDEQFF. Combining the CDR3 with reference TRBV7-3 and TRBJ2-1 gives the whole variable domain GAGVSQTPSNKVTEKGKYVELRCDPISGHTALYWYRQSLGQGPEFLIYFQGTGAADDSGLPNDRFFAVRPEGSVSTLKIQRTERGDSAVYLCASSHAGSDEQFFGPGTRLTVL.